The clone carrying this T cell receptor (beta chain) has just a few counts. What it binds is unknown. The time point is: late sampling 161 to 241 days after vaccination in three convalescent patients. Indicated treatment: approximately nine-day PBMC culture with coronavirus spike peptide pools or control peptides (ViraFEST assay). Trimming removed 5 bases from V and 2 bases from J, with 13 bases in between. The CDR3 loop spans 14 amino acids. The V gene's germline CDR1 is SGHTA and CDR2 FQGNSA. This entry comes from a study of vaccination and CD4 T cells after COVID-19. About the study: Post-vaccination specimens were collected at a median of approximately 72 days following dose two (range 14 to 241). The peptides that stimulated the cells were overlapping spike peptides from SARS-CoV-2, HCoV-NL63, HCoV-OC43 and HCoV-229E.

An Oncomine TCR Beta short-read assay was used to sequence the DNA from cultured CD4+ T cells. In TCRdb, the PCR reads were re-called with MiXCR into one record per CDR3 protein. The sample carries tens of thousands of distinct CDR3 sequences, 35% to 40% recorded once. The sample here was CD4+ T cells from blood, cultured in vitro, taken about 7 months after SARS-CoV-2 vaccination. The J gene is TRBJ2-7, the V gene TRBV7-2; tentatively, D is TRBD1 (5 bases). The receptor comes from a human donor who had recovered from COVID-19. CDR3: CASSVAGRTYEQYF. The CDR3 region has the DNA TGTGCCAGCAGCGTGGCAGGGCGAACCTACGAGCAGTACTTC. The entire variable domain, with the rest obtained from reference TRBV7-2 and TRBJ2-7, is as follows: GAGVSQSPSNKVTEKGKDVELRCDPISGHTALYWYRQSLGQGLEFLIYFQGNSAPDKSGLPSDRFSAERTGGSVSTLTIQRTQQEDSAVYLCASSVAGRTYEQYFGPGTRLTVT.